Below, 11 T cell receptor beta chains from the same sample are listed, as sequenced in a study of shared clonotypes between healthy human individuals. Assay: immunoSEQ multiplex PCR; the TCRdb copy retains only in-frame clones and omits some. The sample lists 2 million to 2.5 million clones, around 95% occurring once. Sequencing input: naive CD4+ T cells sorted from blood. As for subset: CD45RA+ positively selected. The receptors were sampled from a man aged 18 to 35 in good health.

Notes on this clone: This same CDR3 is encoded by further DNA sequences in the sample. The rearrangement joins TRBV18 to TRBJ2-5; TRBD1 agrees at 10 bases. Per the germline V gene, CDR1 is KGHSH and CDR2 is LQKENI. V lost 6 bases to trimming and J lost 4 bases; unmatched junction nucleotides: 2. CDR3 length: 13 residues. The CDR3 sequence: CASSRDRGETQYF. CDR3 nucleotide sequence: TGTGCCAGCTCCCGGGACAGGGGAGAGACCCAGTACTTC.

The chain couples TRBV9 to TRBJ2-2; D is unresolved. Looked up from germline, CDR1 is SGDLS and CDR2 is YYNGEE. The germline V and J ends were trimmed by 3 bases and 3 bases, with 0 bases remaining between them. CDR3 length: 11 residues. The CDR3 nucleotides are TGTGCCAGCAGCGACACCGGGGAGCTGTTTTTT. This translates into CASSDTGELFF.

The rearrangement links TRBV6-1 to TRBJ2-3; weak D call: TRBD1 (5 bases). Deletions cut 0 bases from V and 0 bases from J, with 10 bases between. The CDR3 extends over 16 amino acids. Per the germline V gene, CDR1 is MNHNS and CDR2 is SASEGT. The CDR3 reads CASSEAQGTSTDTQYF. CDR3 coding DNA: TGTGCCAGCAGTGAAGCGCAGGGAACTAGCACAGATACGCAGTATTTT.

DNA for the CDR3: TGTGCCAGCAGCCGCAGGGGCCTAAACACCGGGGAGCTGTTTTTT. Its translation is CASSRRGLNTGELFF. The rearrangement links TRBV5-8 to TRBJ2-2; tentative D call: TRBD1 (6 bases). V was pared by 4 bases and J by 2 bases, with 12 bases between. Germline CDR1 is SGHTS and CDR2 is YDEGEE. The CDR3 runs 15 residues.

Comment on this clone: This same CDR3 is encoded by further DNA sequences in the sample. This chain joins TRBV2 and TRBJ2-7; tentative D call: TRBD1 (5 bases). The CDR3 runs to 13 residues. Germline lookup yields CDR1 SNHLY and CDR2 FYNNEI. The V end lost 2 bases, the J end lost 2 bases, and 7 bases lay between the germline ends. CDR3 bases: TGTGCCAGCAGTGAACAGGGAACCTACGAGCAGTACTTC. This encodes CASSEQGTYEQYF.

This chain connects TRBV5-1 to TRBJ2-3; TRBD2 is a possible D gene (6 bases). Germline V lookup: CDR1 SGHRS, CDR2 YFSETQ. This CDR3 has 15 residues. Trimming took off 3 bases at V and 6 bases at J, with 17 bases between the two ends. CDR3 residues: CASSSWDGRLDTQYF. The CDR3 DNA sequence: TGCGCCAGCAGCTCCTGGGATGGGAGGCTGGATACGCAGTATTTT.

This chain connects TRBV10-3 to TRBJ1-2; 7 bases are shared with TRBD1. The V segment lost 5 bases and the J segment 3 bases; nucleotides outside the gene matches: 21. Germline V gives CDR1 ENHRY, CDR2 SYGVKD. CDR3 length: 19 residues. DNA for the CDR3: TGTGCCATCAGTACCATACAGGGGAAAGGGCTTAATCTACACTATGGCTACACCTTC. The encoded protein is CAISTIQGKGLNLHYGYTF.

The chain carries TRBV6-6 and TRBJ1-6, with 8 bases identical to TRBD1. CDR3 length: 16 residues. The ends lost 6 bases at V and 3 bases at J; junction bases unmatched: 7. Per the germline V gene, CDR1 is MNHNY and CDR2 is SVGAGI (reference sequence). CDR3 amino acids: CASSPGQENYNSPLHF. The DNA of the CDR3 is TGTGCCAGCAGCCCGGGACAGGAAAACTATAATTCACCCCTCCACTTT.

This CDR3 reads CASSLGPDRIAYEQYF. The CDR3 DNA reads as TGTGCCAGCAGTTTGGGCCCGGACAGGATTGCCTACGAGCAGTACTTC. The chain employs TRBV28 and TRBJ2-7, with TRBD1 matching 7 bases. CDR3 length: 16 residues. Germline CDR1 reads MDHEN; CDR2 reads SYDVKM. Trimming removed 3 bases from V and 2 bases from J; junction bases left unmatched: 10.

This clone appeared a few times. The gene calls are TRBV10-1 and TRBJ1-6; 8 positions match TRBD1. The CDR3 spans 13 residues. Trimming at V came to 4 bases and at J to 10 bases, leaving 3 bases not matched to a gene. Per the germline V gene, CDR1 is WNHNN and CDR2 is SYGVQD (reference sequence). DNA of the CDR3: TGCGCCAGCAGTGTCGACAGGGGATCACCCCTCCACTTT. The encoded protein is CASSVDRGSPLHF.

V and J are TRBV14 and TRBJ2-7; D gene uncertain. Germline CDR1 and CDR2: SGHDN and FVKESK. Deletions cut 0 bases from V and 1 base from J, with 4 bases between. The CDR3 has 13 residues. The DNA of the CDR3 is TGTGCCAGCAGCCAAGACAGGTCCTACGAGCAGTACTTC. It encodes CASSQDRSYEQYF.